Shown below are 29 T cell receptor beta chains from a single sample sequenced in a study of T cell clonotyping in hematopoietic cell transplantation. Libraries were prepared by immunoSEQ multiplex PCR; TCRdb keeps only in-frame clonotypes and omits some of them. The data hold 9,000 or so clones, with approximately 85% observed a single time. The material was PBMCs, obtained 180 days after allogeneic stem cell transplant. These receptors were obtained from a female patient younger than 45 who had an allogeneic stem cell transplant, so the T cells may come from the graft donor. Some clones in this sample may be carry-over from other donors' samples.

This clone was counted a few times. Written as DNA, the CDR3 is TGTGCCAGGATACGGGAAGGGGACCCTGAAGCTTTCTTT. Translated: CARIREGDPEAFF. The chain combines TRBV2 with TRBJ1-1, with a possible D match to TRBD1 (5 bases). With 9 bases removed from V and 6 bases from J, the gap between germline ends came to 17 bases. The CDR3 sequence is 13 residues long. Germline CDR1 SNHLY, CDR2 FYNNEI. The variable domain in full, completed from reference TRBV2 and TRBJ1-1, reads EPEVTQTPSHQVTQMGQEVILRCVPISNHLYFYWYRQILGQKVEFLVSFYNNEISEKSEIFDDQFSVERPDGSNFTLKIRSTKLEDSAMYFCARIREGDPEAFFGQGTRLTVV.

The rearrangement uses TRBV7-2 and TRBJ1-1; D not resolved. The germline V gene has CDR1 SGHTA and CDR2 FQGNSA. This CDR3 has 11 residues. Trimming removed 5 bases from V and 8 bases from J, with 9 bases in between. The CDR3 is CASSHLVEAFF. In nucleotides, the CDR3 is TGTGCCAGCAGCCATTTGGTGGAAGCTTTCTTT.

This chain joins TRBV4-1 and TRBJ1-1; 7 nucleotides agree with TRBD1. V shed 4 bases, J shed 2 bases, and the junction held 7 bases outside the gene matches. The length of the CDR3 is 15 residues. Germline lookup yields CDR1 MGHRA and CDR2 YSYEKL. CDR3 residues: CASSLEGAQNTEAFF. Written as DNA, the CDR3 is TGCGCCAGCAGCCTGGAGGGGGCCCAAAACACTGAAGCTTTCTTT.

The chain carries TRBV5-1 and TRBJ2-7; D tentatively reads TRBD1 or TRBD2 (5 bases each). The germline CDR1 and CDR2 sequences are SGHRS and YFSETQ. The CDR3 is 16 amino acids. V shed 0 bases and J shed 2 bases, with 15 bases lying between them. In DNA form, the CDR3 reads TGCGCCAGCAGCTTGGCCGGTGGGGGAATTACCTACGAGCAGTACTTC. Translation: CASSLAGGGITYEQYF.

CDR3 in DNA: TGTGCCAGCAGCCCCCGACAGCAAAACTTAGAGACGTATGGCTACACCTTC. The encoded protein is CASSPRQQNLETYGYTF. The chain recombines TRBV7-2 with TRBJ1-2, with D possibly being TRBD1 (5 bases). Germline V CDR1 and CDR2: SGHTA, FQGNSA. The CDR3 has 17 residues. V was cut by 5 bases and J by 5 bases, with 24 bases left in between.

The chain uses TRBV5-1 and TRBJ1-3, with a possible D match to TRBD1 (6 bases). Deletions cut 8 bases from V and 1 base from J, with 22 bases between. The germline V gene encodes CDR1 SGHRS and CDR2 YFSETQ. There are 17 residues in the CDR3. The DNA of the CDR3 is TGCGCCAGTTCGGAAGGTACAGGGTTTCAGTCTGGAAACACCATATATTTT. Translation: CASSEGTGFQSGNTIYF.

The chain couples TRBV7-7 to TRBJ1-2, with D uncertain. Germline loops: CDR1 SSHAT, CDR2 FNYEAQ (reference sequence). The length of the CDR3 is 15 residues. Trimming removed 4 bases from V and 0 bases from J, with 12 bases in between. The CDR3: CASSYPTGSNYGYTF. The CDR3 DNA follows: TGTGCCAGCAGCTACCCGACGGGATCTAACTATGGCTACACCTTC.

This chain joins TRBV2 and TRBJ2-1; TRBD2 aligns across 14 bases. The germline V gene encodes CDR1 SNHLY and CDR2 FYNNEI. V lost 6 bases and J lost 3; bases outside the gene matches: 10. The CDR3 is 18 amino acids. In DNA form, the CDR3 reads TGTGCCAGCAGCATATTCTCGGGACTAGCGGGGGTCTACAATGAGCAGTTCTTC. This encodes CASSIFSGLAGVYNEQFF. Together with reference TRBV2 and TRBJ2-1, the CDR3 gives the full variable domain: EPEVTQTPSHQVTQMGQEVILRCVPISNHLYFYWYRQILGQKVEFLVSFYNNEISEKSEIFDDQFSVERPDGSNFTLKIRSTKLEDSAMYFCASSIFSGLAGVYNEQFFGPGTRLTVL.

The chain has TRBV7-6 and TRBJ2-5; D is ambiguous. Per germline, CDR1 SGHVS and CDR2 FNYEAQ. The ends were cut back, 3 bases at V and 0 bases at J, with 8 bases in the middle. The CDR3 totals 14 residues. In DNA, the CDR3 is TGTGCCAGCAGCTTCAAACCGTACCAAGAGACCCAGTACTTC. Residues: CASSFKPYQETQYF.

The sample holds a few counts of this clone. This chain joins TRBV2 and TRBJ1-2; weak D call: TRBD1 (5 bases). Trimming pared 8 bases from V and 10 bases from J, leaving 17 bases between. The CDR3 runs 12 residues. CDR1 is SNHLY, CDR2 FYNNEI, per germline. The CDR3 DNA sequence: TGTGCCAGCGGGGCAGGATTATGGGACTACACCTTC. It yields the protein CASGAGLWDYTF.

This clone has only a few counts. The rearrangement links TRBV6-5 to TRBJ1-2; 8 bases are shared with TRBD1. With 9 bases clipped from V and 2 bases from J, the junction kept 2 bases outside the gene matches. The germline V gene encodes CDR1 MNHEY and CDR2 SVGAGI. This CDR3 spans 12 amino acids. The CDR3 coding sequence is TGTGCCAGAAGGACAGGGAACTATGGCTACACCTTC. Translated: CARRTGNYGYTF.

This chain links TRBV11-1 with TRBJ2-3; TRBD1 matches at 8 bases. The CDR3 consists of 17 residues. With V trimmed by 2 bases and J by 0 bases, 7 bases remained unmatched. In germline, CDR1 is SGHAT, CDR2 FQDESV (reference sequence). CDR3 residues: CASSLRIWDRSTDTQYF. For the CDR3, the DNA is TGTGCCAGCAGCTTAAGGATCTGGGACAGGAGCACAGATACGCAGTATTTT.

The chain uses TRBV10-3 and TRBJ1-5; D not certain. V lost 6 bases and J lost 6, with 12 bases in between. CDR1 is ENHRY and CDR2 is SYGVKD in the germline V gene. This CDR3 comprises 13 residues. The CDR3 coding sequence is TGTGCCATCAGCGATAACCCCGGTCAGCCCCAGCATTTT. Residues: CAISDNPGQPQHF.

The J gene is TRBJ2-5, the V gene TRBV9, with D perhaps TRBD2 (5 bases). Germline V gene lookup returns CDR1 SGDLS and CDR2 YYNGEE. Trimming took 4 bases from V and 0 from J, leaving 13 bases between them. CDR3 length: 15 residues. CDR3 bases: TGTGCCAGCAGCAAGCATCCCGGGAACCAAGAGACCCAGTACTTC. Its protein is CASSKHPGNQETQYF. The complete variable domain, with remaining parts taken from reference TRBV9 and TRBJ2-5, reads DSGVTQTPKHLITATGQRVTLRCSPRSGDLSVYWYQQSLDQGLQFLIQYYNGEERAKGNILERFSAQQFPDLHSELNLSSLELGDSALYFCASSKHPGNQETQYFGPGTRLLVL.

This clone occurred once. As DNA, the CDR3 is TGCAGCGTTGGAGGTTATAACTATGGCTACACCTTC. Amino acids: CSVGGYNYGYTF. The chain employs TRBV29-1 and TRBJ1-2; D is uncertain. Germline CDR1 SQVTM, CDR2 ANQGSEA. V was trimmed by 4 bases and J by 1 base, leaving 7 bases between them. This CDR3 comprises 12 residues.

This clone showed up just once. The J gene is TRBJ2-7, the V gene TRBV12-5; 8 nucleotides agree with TRBD1. The CDR3 spans 13 residues. The germline CDR1 and CDR2 sequences are LGHNT and FRNRAP. With 6 bases clipped from V and 2 bases from J, the junction kept 3 bases outside the gene matches. CDR3 region: CASGPGQAYEQYF. The CDR3 nucleotides are TGTGCTAGTGGGCCGGGACAGGCCTACGAGCAGTACTTC.

The chain uses TRBV6-6 and TRBJ1-5; 7 bases agree with TRBD1. J lost 1 base, V lost 5 bases, and 5 bases had no gene match. The germline V gene has CDR1 MNHNY and CDR2 SVGAGI (reference sequence). The CDR3 runs to 15 residues. The CDR3 is CASSDRAFSNQPQHF. Written as DNA, the CDR3 is TGTGCCAGCAGTGACAGGGCTTTCAGCAATCAGCCCCAGCATTTT.

This clone showed up just once. Its ends do not fully match the called genes, so a read error is possible. The chain is built from TRBV20-1 and TRBJ1-2; D not certain. Germline V gene data show CDR1 as DFQATT and CDR2 as SNEGSKA (reference sequence). This CDR3 spans 11 amino acids. The CDR3 DNA is TGCAGTGTTAGAAGGGTCCATGGCTACACCTTC. Residues: CSVRRVHGYTF.

The V gene is TRBV20-1, the J gene TRBJ2-7, with TRBD1 identical over 8 bases. Germline assignment: CDR1 DFQATT and CDR2 SNEGSKA (reference sequence). Losses at the gene ends were 5 bases for V and 3 bases for J; bases not matched to a gene: 0. The CDR3 runs to 11 residues. CDR3 DNA: TGCAGTGCTGGACAGGGCTACGAGCAGTACTTC. Translation: CSAGQGYEQYF.

The J gene is TRBJ1-2, the V gene TRBV6-5; 10 bases are a match to TRBD1. CDR3 length equals 14 residues. Germline V gene lookup returns CDR1 MNHEY and CDR2 SVGAGI. J was trimmed by 8 bases and V by 10 bases; bases with no gene match: 13. CDR3 residues: CAIPGDRGQWGYTF. The DNA for the CDR3 is TGTGCCATCCCAGGCGACAGGGGGCAATGGGGCTACACCTTC.

The chain carries TRBV10-3 and TRBJ2-7, with TRBD1 matching over 7 bases. Looked up from germline, CDR1 is ENHRY and CDR2 is SYGVKD. V shed 3 bases and J 4 bases; nucleotides not matched to a gene: 9. This CDR3 spans 15 amino acids. The chain's CDR3 is CAISDGARGLYEQYF. DNA of the CDR3: TGTGCCATCAGTGATGGGGCCAGGGGGTTGTACGAGCAGTACTTC.

The chain is built from TRBV19 and TRBJ1-5; the match to TRBD1 covers 8 bases. Germline assignment: CDR1 LNHDA and CDR2 SQIVND (reference sequence). The V segment lost 6 bases and the J segment 1 base; nucleotides outside the gene matches: 11. The CDR3 totals 17 residues. This CDR3 is CASRKRQGQGSNQPQHF. CDR3 DNA: TGTGCCAGTAGGAAACGACAGGGGCAGGGAAGCAATCAGCCCCAGCATTTT.

The V and J genes are TRBV4-3 and TRBJ2-3; TRBD2 agrees at 9 bases. CDR1 and CDR2 (germline): LGHNA, YSLEER. V gave up 0 bases and J gave up 5 bases; unmatched junction bases: 9. The CDR3 runs to 17 residues. The CDR3 nucleotides are TGCGCCAGCAGCCAAGAGGGGCCTAGCGGGACCCGAGATACGCAGTATTTT. Amino acids: CASSQEGPSGTRDTQYF.

The CDR3 loop reads CASSIVGVGGYTF. CDR3 nucleotides: TGTGCCAGTAGTATAGTCGGGGTTGGCGGCTACACCTTC. The chain recombines TRBV19 with TRBJ1-2; D is undetermined. CDR1 LNHDA and CDR2 SQIVND come from the germline V gene (reference sequence). V lost 1 base and J lost 8, with 11 bases in between. The CDR3 loop spans 13 amino acids.

The V gene is TRBV6-5, the J gene TRBJ1-1; D is ambiguous. Germline V gene data show CDR1 as MNHEY and CDR2 as SVGAGI. The CDR3 extends over 14 amino acids. Between the trimmed V and J ends, which lost 6 bases and 2 bases, there was a span of 13 bases. This CDR3 is CASSRPSGNTEAFF. In DNA form, the CDR3 reads TGTGCCAGCAGCAGGCCGTCGGGTAACACTGAAGCTTTCTTT.

V usage is TRBV29-1 and J usage is TRBJ1-2; 9 bases match TRBD1. The V and J ends lost 6 bases and 4 bases, in that order; junction bases with no gene match: 12. This CDR3 is built from 15 residues. Germline V gene sequence: CDR1 SQVTM, CDR2 ANQGSEA. The DNA of the CDR3 is TGCAGCGTCCGGGGGGACAGGGACTTTGCCTATGGCTACACCTTC. Translated: CSVRGDRDFAYGYTF.

The chain has TRBV2 and TRBJ2-2; possible D gene TRBD2, 5 bases. The CDR3 contains 11 residues. Trimming took 11 bases from V and 4 from J, leaving 8 bases between them. Germline lookup yields CDR1 SNHLY and CDR2 FYNNEI. CDR3 in amino acids: CAGGGTGELFF. The DNA of the CDR3 is TGTGCCGGAGGAGGCACCGGGGAGCTGTTTTTT.

The genes are TRBV7-2 and TRBJ2-7; 8 bases agree with TRBD2. V lost 1 base, J lost 4 bases, and 9 bases stayed unmatched. The V gene's germline CDR1 is SGHTA and CDR2 FQGNSA. There are 16 residues in the CDR3. CDR3 nucleotide sequence: TGTGCCAGCAGCTTAGTTAGAGCGGGGGCCCTATACGAGCAGTACTTC. Its protein product is CASSLVRAGALYEQYF. Using reference TRBV7-2 and TRBJ2-7 for the parts outside the CDR3, the full variable domain is GAGVSQSPSNKVTEKGKDVELRCDPISGHTALYWYRQSLGQGLEFLIYFQGNSAPDKSGLPSDRFSAERTGGSVSTLTIQRTQQEDSAVYLCASSLVRAGALYEQYFGPGTRLTVT.

CDR3 amino acids: CAWSVGPPGELFF. The CDR3 nucleotides read TGTGCCTGGAGTGTAGGGCCCCCCGGGGAGCTGTTTTTT. The chain combines TRBV30 with TRBJ2-2; D not certain. The germline V gene encodes CDR1 GTSNPN and CDR2 SVGIG (reference sequence). Trimming took 0 bases from V and 6 from J, leaving 8 bases between them. The CDR3 is 13 residues long.